This record looks at one T cell receptor beta chain sequence and its context. Between the trimmed V and J ends, which lost 0 bases and 4 bases, there was a span of 13 bases. The germline CDR1 and CDR2 sequences are SGHNT and YYREEE (reference sequence). The CDR3 extends over 15 amino acids. The source of the sample is a study of neoadjuvant anti-PD-1 for oral cavity cancer. Study-level information: Non-progressing patients received a fourth nivolumab dose near day 43, then surgery on days 50-56.

TCRdb's copy holds only in-frame clones and misses some; the assay was immunoSEQ multiplex PCR. The data show tens of thousands of clones, with roughly 81% seen just once and less than 4% held by the top ten. Documented time point: after neoadjuvant nivolumab, at surgical resection. Patients were newly diagnosed with stage II-IVA oral cavity squamous cell carcinoma without prior systemic or radiation treatment. Patients had HPV-negative, locally advanced oral cavity squamous cell carcinoma. Sequenced here: PBMCs, sampled after nivolumab (anti-PD-1) treatment. This receptor was obtained from a person between 35 and 79 years old with oral cavity squamous cell carcinoma. The chain links TRBV5-4 to TRBJ1-1; D perhaps matches TRBD1 (5 bases). The CDR3 sequence: CASSLGTAGTTEAFF. Here the CDR3 DNA reads TGTGCCAGCAGCTTGGGGACGGCAGGGACCACTGAAGCTTTCTTT.